The 30 T cell receptor beta chains below were found in one sample sequenced in a study of monozygotic twins with inflammatory bowel disease. TCRdb reprocessed the 5' RACE reads; each CDR3 protein has one entry and no DNA is given. The sample shows 330,000 or so distinct CDR3 sequences, and approximately 2% sits with its ten largest clones. The specimen sequenced was blood. Source of these receptors: a human donor with ulcerative colitis or Crohn's disease, or a healthy co-twin of an affected twin (not recorded which).

This rearrangement joins TRBV27 to TRBJ1-1; TCRdb names TRBD1, which stays unverified in the absence of DNA. CDR1 MNHEY and CDR2 SMNVEV come from the germline V gene (reference sequence). This CDR3 is 14 amino acids long. CDR3: CASSLRRSNTEAFF.

V and J are TRBV28 and TRBJ2-1; without DNA, the TCRdb call of TRBD1 cannot be checked. The CDR3 contains 15 residues. Germline V gene lookup returns CDR1 MDHEN and CDR2 SYDVKM. The CDR3 sequence is CASSLSGTVNNEQFF.

The chain combines TRBV9 with TRBJ1-4; TCRdb gives TRBD1 as the D gene, but with no DNA this cannot be confirmed. Germline V gene sequence: CDR1 SGDLS, CDR2 YYNGEE. The CDR3 totals 17 residues. The CDR3 sequence is CASSTTPVRGTNEKLFF.

The chain has TRBV11-2 and TRBJ2-3; the TCRdb call, TRBD2, lacks DNA for checking. The germline V gene has CDR1 SGHAT and CDR2 FQNNGV. The CDR3 contains 20 residues. The CDR3 reads CASSLRLAGGRGLSTDTQYF.

This CDR3 is CASSIGQGGVTEAFF. This chain joins TRBV19 and TRBJ1-1; TCRdb reports TRBD1, a call that lacks DNA to check it against. The germline CDR1 and CDR2 sequences are LNHDA and SQIVND (reference sequence). The CDR3 has 15 amino acids.

This chain connects TRBV5-1 to TRBJ2-6; lacking DNA, the TRBD2 call made by TCRdb goes unchecked. The CDR3 runs to 17 residues. Germline V gene sequence: CDR1 SGHRS, CDR2 YFSETQ. The CDR3 sequence: CASSLLPRASGANVLTF.

This chain joins TRBV12-3 or TRBV12-4 and TRBJ1-5. The CDR3 is 13 amino acids. The CDR3 sequence: CASSFGARQPQHF.

The V and J genes are TRBV30 and TRBJ1-1; checking the TCRdb D call of TRBD1 is not possible without DNA. The length of the CDR3 is 15 residues. Germline CDR1 GTSNPN, CDR2 SVGIG (reference sequence). The chain's CDR3 is CAWRGLGSARTEAFF.

V gene TRBV9 combines with J gene TRBJ2-1; the TCRdb D gene call, TRBD1, has no DNA to confirm it. The CDR3 is 16 amino acids. The germline V gene has CDR1 SGDLS and CDR2 YYNGEE. This CDR3 is CASSVGTPSSYNEQFF.

V and J are TRBV18 and TRBJ2-1. Germline CDR1 KGHSH, CDR2 LQKENI. The CDR3 runs to 12 residues. The CDR3 here is CASSPYSGEQFF.

This chain's CDR3 is CASSLASVGDEFF. J is TRBJ2-1 and V is TRBV12-3 or TRBV12-4; the TRBD2 assignment by TCRdb is unverifiable without DNA. The CDR3 contains 13 residues.

The chain has TRBV29-1 and TRBJ2-1; TCRdb reports TRBD1, a call that lacks DNA to check it against. This CDR3 spans 12 amino acids. Looked up from germline, CDR1 is SQVTM and CDR2 is ANQGSEA. CDR3 residues: CSVETGFDEQFF.

This sequence joins TRBV20-1 and TRBJ1-5; checking the TCRdb D call of TRBD1 is not possible without DNA. The germline V gene has CDR1 DFQATT and CDR2 SNEGSKA (reference sequence). This CDR3 region has 14 residues. CDR3 region: CSARVSQGNQPQHF.

The chain joins TRBV10-2 to TRBJ1-2; with no DNA, the TCRdb D assignment of TRBD1 cannot be verified. CDR3 length equals 13 residues. Germline V CDR1 and CDR2: WSHSY, SAAADI. The CDR3 region is CASTPGGGDGYTF.

This chain connects TRBV28 to TRBJ2-6; the TCRdb call, TRBD2, lacks DNA for checking. The germline V gene has CDR1 MDHEN and CDR2 SYDVKM. CDR3 length: 18 amino acids. The CDR3 protein is CASSSTSGKRSGANVLTF.

This sequence joins TRBV5-4 and TRBJ2-2; TCRdb calls TRBD1, which cannot be checked without DNA. Germline loops: CDR1 SGHNT, CDR2 YYREEE (reference sequence). The CDR3 spans 16 residues. CDR3 residues: CASSLWTGTNTGELFF.

This chain uses TRBV6-1 with TRBJ2-1; checking the TCRdb D call of TRBD2 is not possible without DNA. Germline CDR1 and CDR2: MNHNS and SASEGT. This CDR3 contains 13 residues. CDR3 sequence reads: CASTFSGSGEQFF.

The chain couples TRBV5-1 to TRBJ1-2; TCRdb gives TRBD1 as the D gene, but with no DNA this cannot be confirmed. Germline V gene sequence: CDR1 SGHRS, CDR2 YFSETQ. This CDR3 region has 12 residues. This chain's CDR3 is CASAPLGGGYTF.

The V call is TRBV6-1, the J call TRBJ1-1. The CDR3 totals 15 residues. In germline, CDR1 is MNHNS, CDR2 SASEGT. CDR3 in amino acids: CASSPIRQGGTEAFF.

The chain is built from TRBV7-9 and TRBJ2-1; TCRdb outputs TRBD1, but without DNA this stays unchecked. The V gene's germline CDR1 is SEHNR and CDR2 FQNEAQ (reference sequence). The CDR3 spans 15 residues. Here the CDR3 reads CASSPSGGPYNEQFF. The full variable domain, rest sourced from reference TRBV7-9 and TRBJ2-1, is DTGVSQNPRHKITKRGQNVTFRCDPISEHNRLYWYRQTLGQGPEFLTYFQNEAQLEKSRLLSDRFSAERPKGSFSTLEIQRTEQGDSAMYLCASSPSGGPYNEQFFGPGTRLTVL.

The V call is TRBV7-3, the J call TRBJ2-1. This CDR3 contains 16 residues. The germline CDR1 and CDR2 sequences are SGHTA and FQGTGA. The CDR3 sequence is CASSPSAANSYNEQFF.

The chain combines TRBV6-1 with TRBJ1-5. Germline CDR1 is MNHNS and CDR2 is SASEGT. The CDR3 is made up of 13 amino acids. The CDR3: CASRDNINQPQHF.

The chain combines TRBV12-3 or TRBV12-4 with TRBJ1-4. This CDR3 has 14 amino acids. The CDR3 loop reads CASSPGQSNEKLFF.

The gene calls are TRBV7-2 and TRBJ1-5. This CDR3 contains 15 residues. Germline-derived CDR1 and CDR2 are SGHTA and FQGNSA. The CDR3 region is CASSQDGSNNQPQHF. Full variable domain (outside the CDR3, taken from reference TRBV7-2 and TRBJ1-5): GAGVSQSPSNKVTEKGKDVELRCDPISGHTALYWYRQSLGQGLEFLIYFQGNSAPDKSGLPSDRFSAERTGGSVSTLTIQRTQQEDSAVYLCASSQDGSNNQPQHFGDGTRLSIL.

The CDR3 sequence: CASSLEGGAYQPQHF. This sequence joins TRBV12-3 or TRBV12-4 and TRBJ1-5; the TRBD1 assignment by TCRdb is unverifiable without DNA. This CDR3 has 15 amino acids.

The V gene is TRBV28, the J gene TRBJ1-1; the D call from TCRdb, TRBD1, cannot be confirmed without DNA. The CDR3 spans 11 residues. Germline V CDR1 and CDR2: MDHEN, SYDVKM. The CDR3 spells CASSWERWTFF.

This chain connects TRBV11-2 to TRBJ2-7; with no DNA, the TCRdb D assignment of TRBD1 cannot be verified. Germline CDR1 is SGHAT and CDR2 is FQNNGV. The CDR3 is 12 amino acids. CDR3: CASSQTRTGRNF.

The chain employs TRBV6-2 or TRBV6-3 and TRBJ2-7; TCRdb returns TRBD2, unconfirmable since there is no DNA. CDR1 and CDR2 from the germline V gene are MNHEY and SVGEGT. The CDR3 has 21 amino acids. CDR3 sequence reads: CASSYCRLPGLARLRSYEQYF.

The chain is built from TRBV11-3 and TRBJ2-1; TCRdb gives TRBD1 as the D gene, but with no DNA this cannot be confirmed. The length of the CDR3 is 14 residues. Germline-derived CDR1 and CDR2 are SGHNT and YENEEA. Here the CDR3 reads CASSQGGPTDEQFF.

CDR3 sequence reads: CASSPNAGEREQYF. The chain employs TRBV6-5 and TRBJ2-7; TCRdb's D call of TRBD2 is untestable without DNA. The germline V gene encodes CDR1 MNHEY and CDR2 SVGAGI. This CDR3 is 14 amino acids long.